What follows is one T cell receptor beta chain and its context. This entry belongs to a study of blood T cell repertoires in COVID-19. As for the study in general: There were acute and convalescent COVID-19 samples, and they came from the United States, Italy and Spain. Sources were T cells, B-cell-depleted T cells, or PBMCs; the material itself was cDNA or gDNA.

In the source study's methods: Reference gene primer amplification in the assay estimated nucleated cell counts. Clones were sequenced by immunoSEQ multiplex PCR, and TCRdb holds only the in-frame ones, with some missing. V and J calls and clone size are as listed in that table; D and trimming were resolved from the DNA. The sample consists of approximately 230,000 clones, about nine tenths of them appearing once. Study members were between about 18 and 95 years old and lived in 24 US regions. This clonotype originated in a man aged 35 to 55 who had recovered from COVID-19. The sequencing sample was made of PBMCs or T cells enriched from blood (not recorded which).

The DNA for the CDR3 is TGCGCCAGCAGCCAAGACCCGAGCTCTGGAAACACCATATATTTT. Its translation is CASSQDPSSGNTIYF. The J gene is TRBJ1-3, the V gene TRBV4-1; D is uncertain. The CDR3 has 15 amino acids. Germline V gene sequence: CDR1 MGHRA, CDR2 YSYEKL. The V and J ends lost 0 bases and 0 bases respectively, with 6 bases between them.